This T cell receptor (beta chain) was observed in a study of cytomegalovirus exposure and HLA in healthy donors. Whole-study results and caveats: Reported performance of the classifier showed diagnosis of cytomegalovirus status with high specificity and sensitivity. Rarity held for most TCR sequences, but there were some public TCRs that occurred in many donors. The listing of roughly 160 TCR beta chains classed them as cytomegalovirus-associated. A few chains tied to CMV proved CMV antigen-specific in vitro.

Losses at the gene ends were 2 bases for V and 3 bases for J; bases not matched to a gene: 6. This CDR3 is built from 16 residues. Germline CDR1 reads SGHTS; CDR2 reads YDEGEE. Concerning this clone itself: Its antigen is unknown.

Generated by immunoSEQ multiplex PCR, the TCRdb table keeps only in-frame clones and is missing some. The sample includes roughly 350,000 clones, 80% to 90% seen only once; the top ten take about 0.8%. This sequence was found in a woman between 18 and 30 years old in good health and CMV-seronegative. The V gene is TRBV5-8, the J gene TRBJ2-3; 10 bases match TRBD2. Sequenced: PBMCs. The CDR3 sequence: CASSFVSLAGTDTQYF. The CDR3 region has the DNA TGTGCCAGCAGCTTTGTATCACTAGCGGGGACAGATACGCAGTATTTT.